This T cell receptor (beta chain) was identified during a study of blood T cells in healthy people across ages. Regarding the study as a whole: Diversity estimated from one million T cells was considered an underestimate. Diversity of TCR beta per million T cells declined in a roughly linear way with age.

Comment on this clonotype: The target antigen is unknown.

With a J-beta primer mix and a sample-barcoded 5' primer, a second PCR ran 7 to 11 cycles. TCRdb independently ran MiXCR on the 5' RACE reads; one entry per CDR3 protein. The sample lists approximately 1,700,000 distinct CDR3 sequences; about two fifths were seen once. The receptor comes from a human donor in good health. Sample: blood.

The CDR3 protein is CATCLGVSSYNEQFF. Here the CDR3 DNA reads TGTGCCACCTGCTTAGGGGTCAGCTCCTACAATGAGCAGTTCTTC. The gene calls are TRBV10-3 and TRBJ2-1, with D maybe TRBD1 (5 bases). Trimming took 10 bases from V and 0 from J, leaving 16 bases between them. This CDR3 region has 15 residues. Germline V gene sequence: CDR1 ENHRY, CDR2 SYGVKD.